This T cell receptor (beta chain) was documented in a study of molecular identifiers for immune sequencing clone quantification. In regard to this clonotype: Its antigen is not known.

Germline V gene lookup returns CDR1 MNHEY and CDR2 SVGAGI. CDR3 length: 15 residues. V shed 0 bases, J shed 1 base, and the junction held 2 bases outside the gene matches. Broader study findings: Jurkat TCR RNA that was spiked in from one cell was reportedly detectable among some 1 million naive cells. Barcode collisions between identical TCR molecules could shrink estimates of highly expanded clone sizes.

Naive CD8 T cells were FACS-sorted by CD8+CD4-CCR7+CD45RA+ markers. The bulk TCR libraries were made with methods described before and with listed TCR primers. Via MiXCR, TCRdb re-called the PCR reads, giving one row per CDR3 protein. The sample carries around 460,000 distinct CDR3 sequences, about 25% recorded once. The V call is TRBV6-5, the J call TRBJ1-1, with 7 bases matching TRBD1. This sequence was found in a human donor in good health. Some libraries in this study had Jurkat cell RNA spiked in. Sequencing was done on a sample of naive CD8+ T cells from blood, with Jurkat cell RNA spiked in. Subset meaning: FACS-sorted CD8+CD4-CCR7+CD45RA+ naive T cells. The DNA for the CDR3 is TGTGCCAGCAGTTACTCGGGACAGTCGAACACTGAAGCTTTCTTT. It encodes CASSYSGQSNTEAFF.